A single sample is the source of the 22 T cell receptor beta chains below, sequenced in a study of T cell repertoires in cytomegalovirus infection. The antigens for these receptors are not known. TCRdb called the reads again in MiXCR, with one record for every CDR3 protein. The sample shows about half a million distinct CDR3 sequences, roughly a third of them seen only once. The material was cultured PBMCs, obtained from culture after CMV antigen stimulation. The receptors derive from a human donor in good health (CMV status not recorded). Some clones in this sample may be carry-over from other donors' samples.

The V gene is TRBV3-1, the J gene TRBJ1-1; D is unresolved. Germline V gene lookup returns CDR1 LGHDT and CDR2 YNNKEL (reference sequence). The germline V and J ends were trimmed by 0 bases and 2 bases, with 7 bases remaining between them. There are 14 residues in the CDR3. CDR3 amino acids: CASSQELGNTEAFF. The CDR3 DNA reads as TGTGCCAGCAGCCAAGAATTGGGTAACACTGAAGCTTTCTTT.

This chain joins TRBV6-8 and TRBJ1-4, with D possibly being TRBD1 (6 bases). V was clipped by 5 bases and J by 10 bases, with 17 bases between them. The germline CDR1 and CDR2 sequences are MNHGY and SAAAGT. The CDR3 runs to 14 residues. As DNA, the CDR3 is TGTGCCAGCAGTCTCCGGGGGCCGGTTGGAAAACTGTTTTTT. This codes for CASSLRGPVGKLFF.

This clonotype was seen a handful of times. V is TRBV7-7 and J is TRBJ2-5; TRBD1 matches 7 bases. The germline gives CDR1 SSHAT, CDR2 FNYEAQ (reference sequence). This CDR3 has 15 residues. Losses at the gene ends were 5 bases for V and 4 bases for J; bases not matched to a gene: 10. CDR3 region: CASSRDSLSSETQYF. CDR3 sequence (DNA): TGTGCCAGCAGCCGGGACAGCCTTTCCTCAGAGACCCAGTACTTC.

At least ten counts were recorded for this clonotype. The rearrangement links TRBV28 to TRBJ2-1; D gene uncertain. V was pared by 3 bases and J by 0 bases, with 9 bases between. This CDR3 has 15 residues. Looked up from germline, CDR1 is MDHEN and CDR2 is SYDVKM. CDR3 in amino acids: CASSLRPSSYNEQFF. The DNA of the CDR3 is TGTGCCAGCAGTTTGCGACCGAGCTCCTACAATGAGCAGTTCTTC.

This chain joins TRBV24-1 and TRBJ2-5; D is unclear. CDR1 is KGHDR, CDR2 SFDVKD, per germline. Trimming removed 5 bases at V and 2 bases at J, with 14 bases between. This CDR3 is built from 15 residues. The CDR3 nucleotides are TGTGCCACCAGTGGAACCGAGACCGGGCAAGAGACCCAGTACTTC. Amino acids: CATSGTETGQETQYF.

The chain combines TRBV6-2 or TRBV6-3 with TRBJ1-1; D is undetermined. Germline loops: CDR1 MNHEY, CDR2 SVGEGT. The CDR3 sequence is 13 residues long. Trimming took 5 bases from V and 1 from J, leaving 8 bases between them. The CDR3 loop is CASSQMKNTEAFF. In DNA form, the CDR3 reads TGTGCCAGCAGTCAAATGAAGAACACTGAAGCTTTCTTT.

This clonotype has a handful of counts. Compared with germline, one end of the junction differs, possibly owing to a read error. This rearrangement joins TRBV5-3 to TRBJ2-3, with TRBD2 matching over 7 bases. TRBV5-3 is filed as an ORF, its function uncertain. This CDR3 region has 15 residues. The CDR3 here is CASSFVAGPTDTQYF. The CDR3, as DNA: TGTGCCAGCAGCTTCGTAGCGGGCCCCACAGATACGCAGTATTTT.

This clonotype was seen ten or more times. The chain couples TRBV4-1 to TRBJ1-1; 8 bases are shared with TRBD1. The CDR3 totals 15 residues. V trimming: 3 bases; J trimming: 1 base; junction bases outside the gene matches: 4. Germline CDR1 and CDR2: MGHRA and YSYEKL. The CDR3: CASSHRTGRNTEAFF. The CDR3, as DNA: TGCGCCAGCAGCCACAGGACAGGGAGGAACACTGAAGCTTTCTTT.

The V and J genes are TRBV7-3 and TRBJ1-1; D is undetermined. This CDR3 comprises 15 residues. Germline CDR1 is SGHTA and CDR2 is FQGTGA. Trimming removed 4 bases from V and 1 base from J, with 13 bases in between. The CDR3 region is CASSSRGGRNTEAFF. For the CDR3, the DNA is TGTGCCAGCAGCTCTAGAGGAGGACGGAACACTGAAGCTTTCTTT.

This chain uses TRBV4-3 with TRBJ2-1, with D unclear. The V gene lost 4 bases and the J gene lost 3 bases, with 13 bases spanning the gap. CDR1 and CDR2 (germline): LGHNA, YSLEER. The CDR3 loop spans 15 amino acids. The CDR3 bases are TGCGCCAGCAGCCTTCAAATCGGACGCTACAATGAGCAGTTCTTC. Translation gives CASSLQIGRYNEQFF.

This clonotype has a handful of counts. This sequence joins TRBV6-5 and TRBJ2-7, with 16 bases lining up with TRBD2. In germline, CDR1 is MNHEY, CDR2 SVGAGI. V trimming: 2 bases; J trimming: 1 base; junction bases outside the gene matches: 11. The CDR3 sequence is 20 residues long. The CDR3 is CASSYPGTSGRAKRSYEQYV. The CDR3 nucleotides are TGTGCCAGCAGTTACCCAGGGACTAGCGGGAGGGCCAAAAGATCCTACGAGCAGTACGTC.

This chain uses TRBV28 with TRBJ1-3; D not resolved. V was trimmed by 4 bases and J by 2 bases, leaving 9 bases between them. Germline loops: CDR1 MDHEN, CDR2 SYDVKM. There are 14 residues in the CDR3. In DNA, the CDR3 is TGTGCCAGCAGTTCCCCTCTGGCTGGAAACACCATATATTTT. Its protein product is CASSSPLAGNTIYF.

The J gene is TRBJ2-1, the V gene TRBV19; D unresolved. V was shortened by 6 bases and J by 0 bases, with 12 bases between the two germline ends. Germline CDR1 and CDR2: LNHDA and SQIVND (reference sequence). This CDR3 has 15 residues. The CDR3 sequence: CASSGGMFSYNEQFF. CDR3 DNA sequence: TGTGCCAGTAGCGGCGGAATGTTCTCCTACAATGAGCAGTTCTTC.

This chain connects TRBV4-3 to TRBJ1-2; D gene uncertain. CDR3 length equals 15 residues. V gave up 0 bases and J gave up 1 base, with 9 bases separating them. Looked up from germline, CDR1 is LGHNA and CDR2 is YSLEER. CDR3 in amino acids: CASSQEPRGNYGYTF. The DNA for the CDR3 is TGCGCCAGCAGCCAAGAGCCCCGGGGTAACTATGGCTACACCTTC.

This chain joins TRBV7-2 and TRBJ1-2; 8 positions agree with TRBD1. The CDR3 length is 16 residues. The ends lost 0 bases at V and 4 bases at J; junction bases unmatched: 7. The germline gives CDR1 SGHTA, CDR2 FQGNSA. CDR3 DNA: TGTGCCAGCAGCTTAGCCCGGGACAGGAGAGGCTATGGCTACACCTTC. This codes for CASSLARDRRGYGYTF.

This clonotype has only a few counts. The rearrangement uses TRBV7-6 and TRBJ2-1, with 11 bases matching TRBD2. The CDR3 is made up of 15 amino acids. The trim removed 5 bases at V and 8 bases at J, leaving 8 bases unmatched. Germline V gene sequence: CDR1 SGHVS, CDR2 FNYEAQ. The CDR3 nucleotides read TGTGCCAGCAGCGCTACTAGCGGGAGTTCAGATGAGCAGTTCTTC. It yields the protein CASSATSGSSDEQFF. Full variable domain (remainder filled in from reference TRBV7-6 and TRBJ2-1): GAGVSQSPRYKVTKRGQDVALRCDPISGHVSLYWYRQALGQGPEFLTYFNYEAQQDKSGLPNDRFSAERPEGSISTLTIQRTEQRDSAMYRCASSATSGSSDEQFFGPGTRLTVL.

This clonotype came up a few times. The rearrangement uses TRBV4-2 and TRBJ2-1, with TRBD2 matching 7 bases. The CDR3 spans 16 residues. From germline, CDR1 is LGHNA and CDR2 YNFKEQ. The V and J ends lost 2 bases and 2 bases, in that order; junction bases with no gene match: 6. CDR3 residues: CASSQPSGRPYNEQFF. CDR3 DNA: TGTGCCAGCAGCCAACCTAGCGGCCGTCCCTACAATGAGCAGTTCTTC.

Only one count was recorded for this clonotype. Relative to the germline gene, one junction end is altered; a read error may explain this. The rearrangement links TRBV5-6 to TRBJ1-5; the D gene is possibly TRBD1 (5 bases). Looked up from germline, CDR1 is SGHDT and CDR2 is YYEEEE. This CDR3 comprises 16 residues. The CDR3 region is CASSLRVGVDNQPRHF. The CDR3 DNA reads as TGTGCCAGCAGCTTGCGGGTAGGGGTGGACAATCAGCCCCGGCATTTT.

The gene calls are TRBV5-6 and TRBJ2-7, with 10 bases aligning to TRBD2. The junction had 5 bases not matched to a gene; V was cut back by 2 bases and J by 3 bases. The germline V gene has CDR1 SGHDT and CDR2 YYEEEE. CDR3 length equals 15 residues. CDR3 nucleotides: TGTGCCAGCAGCTTACGACTAGCGGGCCTCTACGAGCAGTACTTC. This translates into CASSLRLAGLYEQYF.

CDR3 loop: CASSLGGAADYEQYF. For the CDR3, the DNA is TGCGCCAGCAGCTTGGGAGGGGCCGCCGACTACGAGCAGTACTTC. The chain carries TRBV5-1 and TRBJ2-7; D might be TRBD1 or TRBD2, each matching 5 bases. V was shortened by 0 bases and J by 3 bases, with 13 bases between the two germline ends. The germline V gene encodes CDR1 SGHRS and CDR2 YFSETQ. CDR3 length equals 15 residues.

The chain links TRBV6-2 or TRBV6-3 to TRBJ2-5, with D perhaps TRBD1 or TRBD2 (5 bases each). The germline V and J ends were trimmed by 9 bases and 4 bases, with 21 bases remaining between them. CDR3 size: 15 residues. Germline loops: CDR1 MNHEY, CDR2 SVGEGT. CDR3 DNA sequence: TGTGCCAGTTCAATAAGGGACGCCGGGCCAGAGACCCAGTACTTC. Translated, it gives CASSIRDAGPETQYF.

The chain uses TRBV19 and TRBJ1-2; D remains unclear. The CDR3 is 15 amino acids. The V gene's germline CDR1 is LNHDA and CDR2 SQIVND (reference sequence). Trimming took 6 bases from V and 5 from J, leaving 19 bases between them. The DNA of the CDR3 is TGTGCCAGTAGCCTCCCCCCGCCGGCAGGATATGGCTACACCTTC. As protein: CASSLPPPAGYGYTF.